The 24 T cell receptor beta chains listed next were all sequenced from one sample in a study of shared clonotypes between healthy human individuals. TCRdb keeps only in-frame clones here, not all; method: immunoSEQ multiplex PCR. The data hold some 1,100,000 clones, with around 78% observed a single time. What was sequenced was memory CD4+ T cells from PBMCs. As for subset: CD45RA-negative fraction. The receptors stem from a man younger than 30 in good health. Some clones in this sample may be carry-over from other donors' samples.

The chain's CDR3 is CASSPTGGGLFPTGELFF. The CDR3, as DNA: TGTGCCAGCAGCCCGACGGGAGGGGGGCTATTCCCAACCGGGGAGCTGTTTTTT. The chain links TRBV5-4 to TRBJ2-2; TRBD2 matches at 8 bases. This CDR3 has 18 amino acids. The ends lost 4 bases at V and 5 bases at J; junction bases unmatched: 16. Germline V lookup: CDR1 SGHNT, CDR2 YYREEE (reference sequence).

This clone has a single count. The chain carries TRBV7-9 and TRBJ1-1; D call uncertain. CDR1 and CDR2 (germline): SEHNR, FQNEAQ (reference sequence). Trimming took off 2 bases at V and 5 bases at J, with 6 bases between the two ends. The length of the CDR3 is 12 residues. This chain's CDR3 is CASSLPKTEAFF. The CDR3 DNA reads as TGTGCCAGCAGCTTACCGAAAACTGAAGCTTTCTTT.

About this clone itself: Other DNA sequences from this sample encode an identical CDR3 as well. The chain couples TRBV28 to TRBJ2-5, with TRBD1 matching over 10 bases. Germline CDR1 reads MDHEN; CDR2 reads SYDVKM. CDR3 length equals 15 residues. With 4 bases clipped from V and 3 bases from J, the junction kept 5 bases outside the gene matches. CDR3 region: CASSSAGQGKETQYF. CDR3 coding DNA: TGTGCCAGCAGTTCGGCGGGACAGGGGAAAGAGACCCAGTACTTC.

This clone was counted ten times or more. The V and J genes are TRBV6-1 and TRBJ1-2; D perhaps matches TRBD1 (6 bases). Germline CDR1 MNHNS, CDR2 SASEGT. Deletions cut 7 bases from V and 0 bases from J, with 15 bases between. The CDR3 spans 15 residues. CDR3 sequence reads: CASKKDRTANYGYTF. Here the CDR3 DNA reads TGTGCCAGCAAAAAAGACAGGACAGCTAACTATGGCTACACCTTC.

The rearrangement links TRBV6-4 to TRBJ2-7, with TRBD1 identical over 7 bases. The CDR3 has 15 residues. With V trimmed by 3 bases and J by 1 base, 6 bases remained unmatched. Germline CDR1 MRHNA, CDR2 SNTAGT. CDR3 in amino acids: CASSERDRVSYEQYF. As DNA, the CDR3 is TGTGCCAGCAGTGAACGAGACAGGGTGTCCTACGAGCAGTACTTC.

V is TRBV29-1 and J is TRBJ2-3; 15 bases are a match to TRBD2. Per the germline V gene, CDR1 is SQVTM and CDR2 is ANQGSEA. V shed 4 bases, J shed 8 bases, and the junction held 1 base outside the gene matches. There are 13 residues in the CDR3. The CDR3 spells CSVGTSGRGTQYF. The CDR3 coding sequence is TGCAGCGTTGGGACTAGCGGGAGGGGTACGCAGTATTTT.

The genes are TRBV7-8 and TRBJ2-5, with 8 positions matching TRBD1. V lost 3 bases, J lost 4 bases, and 10 bases stayed unmatched. CDR3 length equals 16 residues. CDR1 and CDR2 from the germline V gene are SGHVS and FQNEAQ. The DNA of the CDR3 is TGTGCCAGCAGCTTGGTAACGGGCAGGGGGCGAGAGACCCAGTACTTC. Protein sequence: CASSLVTGRGRETQYF.

This chain uses TRBV5-1 with TRBJ2-5; unclear D gene. The CDR3 covers 13 residues. Germline CDR1 is SGHRS and CDR2 is YFSETQ. The V end was cut by 0 bases, the J end by 5 bases, with 8 bases between. Here the CDR3 reads CASSLGAMETQYF. Written as DNA, the CDR3 is TGCGCCAGCAGCTTGGGGGCCATGGAGACCCAGTACTTC.

The rearrangement uses TRBV28 and TRBJ2-7; D is unclear. The germline CDR1 and CDR2 sequences are MDHEN and SYDVKM. The CDR3 sequence is 12 residues long. V gave up 4 bases and J gave up 3 bases, with 7 bases separating them. The CDR3 DNA sequence: TGTGCCAGCAGTTCTACGGACTACGAGCAGTACTTC. It specifies CASSSTDYEQYF.

CDR3 nucleotides: TGTGCCAGCAGTCGACGGACTAGCGGGAGTGAATCCAAAAACATTCAGTACTTC. Translated, it gives CASSRRTSGSESKNIQYF. The V call is TRBV28, the J call TRBJ2-4; TRBD2 aligns across 13 bases. The CDR3 covers 18 residues. In germline, CDR1 is MDHEN, CDR2 SYDVKM. J was trimmed by 2 bases and V by 5 bases; bases with no gene match: 9.

Concerning this clone: At the DNA level, this CDR3 is encoded by other sequences in the same sample as well. The J gene is TRBJ2-7, the V gene TRBV7-2; 9 bases match TRBD1. Per germline, CDR1 SGHTA and CDR2 FQGNSA. V dropped 0 bases and J dropped 3; count of bases not matched to a gene: 3. The CDR3 runs 15 residues. The CDR3 bases are TGTGCCAGCAGCTTAGCCTCGGGACAGGGCTACGAGCAGTACTTC. Its translation: CASSLASGQGYEQYF.

V usage is TRBV19 and J usage is TRBJ2-7, with 7 nucleotides matching TRBD1. The germline V gene has CDR1 LNHDA and CDR2 SQIVND (reference sequence). J lost 2 bases, V lost 7 bases, and 8 bases had no gene match. The CDR3 covers 14 residues. As DNA, the CDR3 is TGTGCCAGTACCCCGACAGGGCCTCCCTACGAGCAGTACTTC. Protein sequence: CASTPTGPPYEQYF.

The chain carries TRBV29-1 and TRBJ2-1; D unclear. In germline, CDR1 is SQVTM, CDR2 ANQGSEA. The CDR3 runs to 9 residues. Trimming pared 3 bases from V and 9 bases from J, leaving 3 bases between. The CDR3 here is CSVDGEQFF. The CDR3 DNA reads as TGCAGCGTTGATGGTGAGCAGTTCTTC.

This chain joins TRBV5-1 and TRBJ1-2; 9 bases match TRBD1. The J segment lost 4 bases and the V segment lost 3 bases, leaving 16 bases of the junction unmatched. CDR3 length: 18 residues. Germline CDR1 reads SGHRS; CDR2 reads YFSETQ. The DNA of the CDR3 is TGCGCCAGCAGCTCTACCAGCACAGGGGGCGCAGGCCCCTATGGCTACACCTTC. It is translated as CASSSTSTGGAGPYGYTF.

The CDR3: CASSLGSGRNEQYF. The CDR3 DNA sequence: TGTGCCAGCAGCTTAGGGTCGGGACGGAACGAGCAGTACTTC. This chain uses TRBV11-3 with TRBJ2-7; the D gene could be TRBD1 or TRBD2 (5 bases each). Trimming left V 1 base short and J 5 bases short, with 12 bases between. This CDR3 contains 14 residues. Germline V gene data show CDR1 as SGHNT and CDR2 as YENEEA.

The table lists this clone with a few counts. The V gene is TRBV11-2, the J gene TRBJ2-3; possible D gene TRBD2, 6 bases. Looked up from germline, CDR1 is SGHAT and CDR2 is FQNNGV. This CDR3 contains 18 residues. V shed 5 bases and J shed 1 base, with 22 bases lying between them. CDR3 loop: CASSPKVELAEGTDTQYF. CDR3 coding DNA: TGTGCCAGCAGCCCAAAGGTCGAGTTAGCGGAGGGCACAGATACGCAGTATTTT.

V usage is TRBV11-2 and J usage is TRBJ1-1; TRBD1 might be the D (6 bases). The CDR3 has 13 amino acids. Germline V gene lookup returns CDR1 SGHAT and CDR2 FQNNGV. V lost 5 bases and J 4 bases, leaving 11 bases between the germline ends. Here the CDR3 reads CASSIQGGTEAFF. DNA of the CDR3: TGTGCCAGCAGCATACAGGGAGGCACTGAAGCTTTCTTT. Together with reference TRBV11-2 and TRBJ1-1, the CDR3 gives the full variable domain: EAGVAQSPRYKIIEKRQSVAFWCNPISGHATLYWYQQILGQGPKLLIQFQNNGVVDDSQLPKDRFSAERLKGVDSTLKIQPAKLEDSAVYLCASSIQGGTEAFFGQGTRLTVV.

The chain recombines TRBV28 with TRBJ2-7; 9 bases are shared with TRBD1. CDR3 length: 13 amino acids. The trim removed 6 bases at V and 5 bases at J, leaving 5 bases unmatched. Per the germline V gene, CDR1 is MDHEN and CDR2 is SYDVKM. In DNA, the CDR3 is TGTGCCAGCAGCCCCCGGACAGGGGACGAGCAGTACTTC. Translation gives CASSPRTGDEQYF.

The chain links TRBV27 to TRBJ1-5; 9 bases are shared with TRBD1. The CDR3 consists of 16 residues. Germline CDR1 and CDR2: MNHEY and SMNVEV (reference sequence). V shed 3 bases and J 9 bases; nucleotides not matched to a gene: 12. This CDR3 reads CASSFRGQGLVLPQHF. The DNA for the CDR3 is TGTGCCAGCAGTTTTCGGGGACAGGGCCTCGTGTTGCCCCAGCATTTT.

This chain uses TRBV28 with TRBJ1-1, with 10 bases aligning to TRBD1. CDR3 length equals 16 residues. Germline-derived CDR1 and CDR2 are MDHEN and SYDVKM. Trimming at V came to 6 bases and at J to 5 bases, leaving 12 bases not matched to a gene. In DNA form, the CDR3 reads TGTGCCAGCAGACTCACCTCGACAGGGGGCTTAACTGAAGCTTTCTTT. It yields the protein CASRLTSTGGLTEAFF.

Only one count was recorded for this clone. Other nucleotide sequences in the sample specify the same CDR3. The chain links TRBV6-5 to TRBJ2-5; D is unclear. Trimming took 2 bases from V and 5 from J, leaving 3 bases between them. This CDR3 region has 11 residues. Germline values: CDR1 MNHEY, CDR2 SVGAGI. The CDR3 spells CASSYSETQYF. The DNA for the CDR3 is TGTGCCAGCAGTTACAGTGAGACCCAGTACTTC.

The chain carries TRBV11-3 and TRBJ2-3; 7 nucleotides match TRBD1. The J segment lost 1 base and the V segment lost 5 bases, leaving 9 bases of the junction unmatched. The germline CDR1 and CDR2 sequences are SGHNT and YENEEA. The CDR3 is 16 residues long. The CDR3 DNA reads as TGTGCCAGCAGCCTGAGGACAGGACGGGGCACAGATACGCAGTATTTT. This gives the protein CASSLRTGRGTDTQYF.

The chain employs TRBV7-3 and TRBJ2-3; 15 nucleotides align to TRBD2. The CDR3 loop spans 18 amino acids. Germline V gives CDR1 SGHTA, CDR2 FQGTGA. V shed 4 bases and J 3 bases; nucleotides not matched to a gene: 8. The CDR3 sequence is CASSSRGLAGGRTDTQYF. Written as DNA, the CDR3 is TGTGCCAGCAGCTCTAGGGGACTAGCGGGAGGTCGGACAGATACGCAGTATTTT. Full variable domain (remainder filled in from reference TRBV7-3 and TRBJ2-3): GAGVSQTPSNKVTEKGKYVELRCDPISGHTALYWYRQSLGQGPEFLIYFQGTGAADDSGLPNDRFFAVRPEGSVSTLKIQRTERGDSAVYLCASSSRGLAGGRTDTQYFGPGTRLTVL.

This chain links TRBV21-1 with TRBJ1-3; the D call in the table, TRBD1, was not verified against the DNA. TRBV21-1 constitutes a pseudogene. The CDR3 runs 15 residues. CDR3 amino acids: CASRHGQYSGNTIYF. CDR3 bases: TGTGCCAGCAGGCACGGACAGTACTCTGGAAACACCATATATTTT.